This entry lists 18 T cell receptor beta chains sequenced from one sample in a study of post-analysis software for immune sequencing data. General observations from the study: A handful of TRBV segments were significantly more frequent in patients than in controls. TRBV5-6, TRBV5-1 and TRBV20-1 were among these segments.

Antigens of these TCRs are unknown. Sequencing libraries made from TCR beta cDNA carried unique molecular identifiers. Using its own MiXCR run on the PCR reads, TCRdb lists one record per CDR3 protein. There are about 810,000 distinct CDR3 sequences in the sample; approximately 50% occur only once, and around 4.5% lies in the top ten. Sequenced material: blood. The receptors derive from a girl aged 10-17 years with multiple sclerosis.

V and J are TRBV20-1 and TRBJ2-3; 7 nucleotides align to TRBD2. Germline V gene sequence: CDR1 DFQATT, CDR2 SNEGSKA (reference sequence). Germline trimming cut 6 bases from V and 6 bases from J; bases unmatched to any gene: 6. The CDR3 is 12 residues long. The CDR3 DNA follows: TGCAGTGCCCTAACTAGCGAGGATACGCAGTATTTT. Encoded protein: CSALTSEDTQYF.

V and J are TRBV4-1 and TRBJ2-7; 7 nucleotides align to TRBD2. Germline CDR1 reads MGHRA; CDR2 reads YSYEKL. V trimming: 8 bases; J trimming: 1 base; junction bases outside the gene matches: 11. The CDR3 has 15 amino acids. CDR3 residues: CASRDQAGLSYEQYF. Written as DNA, the CDR3 is TGCGCCAGCCGGGACCAAGCGGGGTTATCCTACGAGCAGTACTTC.

Concerning this clonotype: The junction shows a germline mismatch at one end, possibly a read error. The J gene is TRBJ2-7, the V gene TRBV6-1, with 7 bases matching TRBD2. The germline V gene encodes CDR1 MNHNS and CDR2 SASEGT. The CDR3 covers 15 residues. This chain's CDR3 is CASSEGRDYSYEQYF. CDR3 DNA: TGTGCCAGCAGCGAAGGCCGGGACTACTCCTACGAGCAGTACTTC.

The chain combines TRBV10-3 with TRBJ2-1; D may be TRBD1 (5 bases). Germline values: CDR1 ENHRY, CDR2 SYGVKD. This CDR3 comprises 15 residues. V was clipped by 3 bases and J by 5 bases, with 14 bases between them. As DNA, the CDR3 is TGTGCCATCAGTGATTTTAGCAGGGCCAACAATGAGCAGTTCTTC. Translated, it gives CAISDFSRANNEQFF.

J is TRBJ2-1 and V is TRBV20-1; possibly TRBD1 for D (6 bases). The V end was cut by 5 bases, the J end by 2 bases, with 10 bases between. Germline CDR1 DFQATT, CDR2 SNEGSKA (reference sequence). The CDR3 extends over 13 amino acids. CDR3 bases: TGCAGTGCTGGGACACCCGCCTACAATGAGCAGTTCTTC. Translated: CSAGTPAYNEQFF.

This clonotype was seen more than once but under ten times. V is TRBV20-1 and J is TRBJ2-3; D is perhaps TRBD1 (6 bases). CDR1 is DFQATT and CDR2 is SNEGSKA in the germline V gene (reference sequence). With 6 bases removed from V and 0 bases from J, the gap between germline ends came to 10 bases. The CDR3 runs to 13 residues. CDR3 coding DNA: TGCAGTGCCCCTGGACAGAGCACAGATACGCAGTATTTT. Encoded protein: CSAPGQSTDTQYF.

The genes are TRBV5-4 and TRBJ1-2; D is ambiguous. CDR3 length equals 16 residues. The V gene's germline CDR1 is SGHNT and CDR2 YYREEE (reference sequence). V lost 5 bases and J lost 2, with 19 bases in between. The CDR3 protein is CASRSLSKAKNYGYTF. In DNA, the CDR3 is TGTGCCAGCAGATCCTTGTCCAAAGCTAAAAACTATGGCTACACCTTC. Full variable domain (remainder filled in from reference TRBV5-4 and TRBJ1-2): ETGVTQSPTHLIKTRGQQVTLRCSSQSGHNTVSWYQQALGQGPQFIFQYYREEENGRGNFPPRFSGLQFPNYSSELNVNALELDDSALYLCASRSLSKAKNYGYTFGSGTRLTVV.

This clonotype turned up a few times. V usage is TRBV5-1 and J usage is TRBJ2-3; maybe TRBD2 (5 bases). The CDR3 is 16 residues long. Trimming removed 0 bases from V and 6 bases from J, with 17 bases in between. Per germline, CDR1 SGHRS and CDR2 YFSETQ. CDR3 sequence: CASSLATGTARDTQYF. Here the CDR3 DNA reads TGCGCCAGCAGCTTGGCCACGGGAACAGCCAGGGATACGCAGTATTTT.

In its sample, this clonotype was seen many times. The chain couples TRBV7-2 to TRBJ2-5, with TRBD2 identical over 9 bases. The CDR3 consists of 17 residues. V dropped 3 bases and J dropped 4; count of bases not matched to a gene: 12. Germline values: CDR1 SGHTA, CDR2 FQGNSA. The chain's CDR3 is CASSLGSRLAERETQYF. CDR3 DNA: TGTGCCAGCAGCTTGGGCTCGCGACTAGCGGAGAGAGAGACCCAGTACTTC.

This clonotype turned up a few times. The chain recombines TRBV21-1 with TRBJ2-6; the table assigns TRBD1, which was not confirmed against the DNA. TRBV21-1 is described as a pseudogene. The CDR3 length is 17 residues. CDR3 in DNA: TGTGCCAGCACCGCCCGGGACAGGGTCTCTGGGGCCAACGTCCTGACTTTC. As protein: CASTARDRVSGANVLTF.

This clonotype was seen a handful of times. The chain is built from TRBV5-5 and TRBJ2-7; 7 bases match TRBD2. The junction had 5 bases not matched to a gene; V was cut back by 0 bases and J by 2 bases. This CDR3 is built from 15 residues. Per the germline V gene, CDR1 is SGHKS and CDR2 is YYEKEE (reference sequence). The CDR3 sequence: CASSLASGYTYEQYF. The CDR3 DNA sequence: TGTGCCAGCAGCTTGGCTAGCGGTTATACCTACGAGCAGTACTTC.

This clonotype was seen a handful of times. This CDR3 is CASSPKTGADGYTF. As DNA, the CDR3 is TGTGCCAGCAGCCCCAAGACAGGGGCTGATGGCTACACCTTC. The gene calls are TRBV7-9 and TRBJ1-2, with 8 bases lining up with TRBD1. The junction had 8 bases not matched to a gene; V was cut back by 5 bases and J by 6 bases. This CDR3 comprises 14 residues. Germline loops: CDR1 SEHNR, CDR2 FQNEAQ (reference sequence).

The chain employs TRBV3-1 and TRBJ2-5; D ambiguous. Gene TRBJ2-7 matches the end of the DNA better, so the J call may be wrong. Germline V lookup: CDR1 LGHDT, CDR2 YNNKEL (reference sequence). The CDR3 sequence is 14 residues long. CDR3 DNA: TGTGCCAGCAGCCCTCGACATGGCTTGAACGAGCAGTACTTC. The encoded protein is CASSPRHGLNEQYF.

This clonotype was counted between two and nine times. The chain recombines TRBV5-1 with TRBJ2-4; D might be TRBD1 (5 bases). Germline-derived CDR1 and CDR2 are SGHRS and YFSETQ. V lost 6 bases, J lost 1 base, and 14 bases lay in between. The CDR3 loop spans 15 amino acids. The CDR3 DNA reads TGCGCCAGCAACCAAGGGCCAGGGGCCAAAAACATTCAGTACTTC. This sequence encodes CASNQGPGAKNIQYF.

This sequence joins TRBV27 and TRBJ2-5, with D tentatively TRBD1 (5 bases). The J call may be mistaken, given a closer DNA end match to TRBJ2-7. This CDR3 region has 16 residues. CDR1 and CDR2 (germline): MNHEY, SMNVEV (reference sequence). CDR3 region: CASSRGVGIQSYEQYF. DNA of the CDR3: TGTGCCAGCAGTAGGGGTGTAGGGATACAATCCTACGAGCAGTACTTC.

This clonotype has only a few counts. This rearrangement joins TRBV12-3 or TRBV12-4 to TRBJ2-1; 9 nucleotides line up with TRBD2. This CDR3 has 15 residues. Trimming took 3 bases from V and 6 from J; bases not matched to a gene: 6. The CDR3 region is CASSFRGLATNEQFF. DNA of the CDR3: TGTGCCAGCAGTTTTCGCGGACTAGCGACCAATGAGCAGTTCTTC.

This clonotype was counted a few times. V and J are TRBV5-1 and TRBJ2-7, with 7 bases aligning to TRBD2. Near its end, the DNA agrees better with TRBJ2-5, so the J call may be wrong. CDR1 and CDR2 from the germline V gene are SGHRS and YFSETQ. The CDR3 loop spans 14 amino acids. The CDR3 DNA follows: TGCGCCAGCAGCTTCCTAGCGGCGGGGGAGACCCAGTACTTC. This encodes CASSFLAAGETQYF.

The CDR3 region has the DNA TGTGCCTGGAGTGTAGACTCAGAGACCCAGTACTTC. It codes for CAWSVDSETQYF. The chain has TRBV30 and TRBJ2-7; no definite D call. The J call may be faulty, since TRBJ2-5 better matches the DNA end. This CDR3 spans 12 amino acids. The germline CDR1 and CDR2 sequences are GTSNPN and SVGIG (reference sequence).